The 21 T cell receptor beta chains reported below all come from one sample, sequenced in a study of shared clonotypes between healthy human individuals (dated by TCRdb to about 2020). Library preparation employed the immunoSEQ multiplex PCR assay. This is the immuneACCESS table as TCRdb keeps it, with only in-frame sequences that have V and J called. A part of the clones is gone; compared with another copy, unresolved V genes explain less than half, and the rest is unexplained. For this sample there are about 1.1 million clones; about four fifths appear just once. The ten largest clones add up to more than 0.5% of the sample. The material sequenced was memory CD4+ T cells from PBMCs. The cell subset or site label here, explained by the study, means: CD45RA-negative fraction. The receptors originated from a man between 18 and 35 years old in good health. Some clones in this sample may be carry-over from other donors' samples.

This clone occurred a few times. CDR3 amino acids: CAWSLGASWFF. CDR3 sequence (DNA): TGTGCCTGGAGTCTGGGAGCAAGTTGGTTCTTC. This chain links TRBV30 with TRBJ2-1; D is possibly TRBD2 (5 bases). The germline CDR1 and CDR2 sequences are GTSNPN and SVGIG (reference sequence). The CDR3 has 11 residues. V was cut by 2 bases and J by 15 bases, with 14 bases left in between.

This chain links TRBV7-2 with TRBJ2-5; no definite D call. Trimming took 5 bases from V and 3 from J, leaving 10 bases between them. The CDR3 extends over 13 amino acids. Germline CDR1 and CDR2: SGHTA and FQGNSA. CDR3 protein: CASSAVREETQYF. The CDR3 coding sequence is TGTGCCAGCAGCGCCGTCAGAGAAGAGACCCAGTACTTC. Complete variable domain (other parts from reference TRBV7-2 and TRBJ2-5): GAGVSQSPSNKVTEKGKDVELRCDPISGHTALYWYRQSLGQGLEFLIYFQGNSAPDKSGLPSDRFSAERTGGSVSTLTIQRTQQEDSAVYLCASSAVREETQYFGPGTRLLVL.

This clone appeared once. This chain joins TRBV9 and TRBJ2-1, with 10 bases identical to TRBD2. The CDR3 consists of 17 residues. The junction had 12 bases not matched to a gene; V was cut back by 4 bases and J by 5 bases. The germline V gene encodes CDR1 SGDLS and CDR2 YYNGEE. The CDR3 reads CASSMRESGRAHNEQFF. CDR3 coding DNA: TGTGCCAGCAGCATGAGGGAGAGCGGGAGGGCCCACAATGAGCAGTTCTTC.

The chain uses TRBV6-5 and TRBJ2-7, with 8 bases lining up with TRBD1. The CDR3 runs 15 residues. Germline CDR1 is MNHEY and CDR2 is SVGAGI. J gave up 2 bases and V 4 bases, and 7 bases lay outside the gene matches. This chain's CDR3 is CASSSRDRSTYEQYF. CDR3 nucleotide sequence: TGTGCCAGCAGTTCCCGGGACAGGAGTACCTACGAGCAGTACTTC.

CDR3 region: CASRLGGDGNQPQHF. The CDR3, as DNA: TGTGCCAGCAGACTGGGAGGGGATGGCAATCAGCCCCAGCATTTT. The V call is TRBV28, the J call TRBJ1-5; a possible D gene is TRBD1 (5 bases). The length of the CDR3 is 15 residues. Germline CDR1 is MDHEN and CDR2 is SYDVKM. Trimming took off 6 bases at V and 2 bases at J, with 14 bases between the two ends.

The chain joins TRBV5-6 to TRBJ2-2; no reliable D call. This CDR3 comprises 16 residues. With 6 bases removed from V and 1 base from J, the gap between germline ends came to 16 bases. Germline CDR1 is SGHDT and CDR2 is YYEEEE. CDR3 amino acids: CASTRWERKNTGELFF. CDR3 nucleotide sequence: TGTGCCAGCACCCGATGGGAACGGAAGAACACCGGGGAGCTGTTTTTT.

CDR3 loop: CSVEARAGSLYEQYF. The DNA for the CDR3 is TGCAGCGTTGAAGCTCGGGCCGGAAGCCTTTACGAGCAGTACTTC. The chain employs TRBV29-1 and TRBJ2-7; D is uncertain. V dropped 1 base and J dropped 4 bases, with 17 bases sitting between them. CDR3 length: 15 amino acids. CDR1 SQVTM and CDR2 ANQGSEA come from the germline V gene.

The chain is built from TRBV19 and TRBJ2-7; 9 bases fit TRBD1. From germline, CDR1 is LNHDA and CDR2 SQIVND (reference sequence). The CDR3 is made up of 15 amino acids. Germline trimming cut 7 bases from V and 6 bases from J; bases unmatched to any gene: 13. CDR3 loop: CASIPLRDRALEQYF. The CDR3 nucleotides read TGTGCCAGTATCCCCCTACGGGACAGGGCTCTCGAGCAGTACTTC.

The chain uses TRBV15 and TRBJ2-3; possible D gene TRBD2, 6 bases. The CDR3 loop spans 13 amino acids. V was pared by 6 bases and J by 6 bases, with 13 bases between. CDR1 and CDR2 from the germline V gene are LNHNV and YYDKDF (reference sequence). The CDR3 sequence: CATRGGERDTQYF. The CDR3 region has the DNA TGTGCCACCAGAGGAGGGGAAAGGGATACGCAGTATTTT.

The V call is TRBV5-1, the J call TRBJ1-2; no clear D. The CDR3 is made up of 16 amino acids. V lost 0 bases, J lost 0 bases, and 12 bases lay in between. Germline lookup yields CDR1 SGHRS and CDR2 YFSETQ. The CDR3 loop is CASSLASGSTNYGYTF. In nucleotides, the CDR3 is TGCGCCAGCAGCTTGGCCTCTGGGTCCACTAACTATGGCTACACCTTC. Using reference TRBV5-1 and TRBJ1-2 for the parts outside the CDR3, the full variable domain is KAGVTQTPRYLIKTRGQQVTLSCSPISGHRSVSWYQQTPGQGLQFLFEYFSETQRNKGNFPGRFSGRQFSNSRSEMNVSTLELGDSALYLCASSLASGSTNYGYTFGSGTRLTVV.

The chain joins TRBV7-9 to TRBJ2-3, with 13 bases lining up with TRBD2. CDR1 SEHNR and CDR2 FQNEAQ come from the germline V gene (reference sequence). After removal of 5 bases from V and 3 bases from J, the junction contained 5 bases not matched to a gene. This CDR3 is 16 amino acids long. The CDR3 sequence is CASSTGLAGTTDTQYF. The CDR3 region has the DNA TGTGCCAGCAGCACGGGACTAGCGGGAACAACAGATACGCAGTATTTT. The full variable domain, rest sourced from reference TRBV7-9 and TRBJ2-3, is DTGVSQNPRHKITKRGQNVTFRCDPISEHNRLYWYRQTLGQGPEFLTYFQNEAQLEKSRLLSDRFSAERPKGSFSTLEIQRTEQGDSAMYLCASSTGLAGTTDTQYFGPGTRLTVL.

This chain uses TRBV19 with TRBJ1-3; perhaps TRBD1 as D (5 bases). The germline V and J ends were trimmed by 6 bases and 0 bases, with 18 bases remaining between them. CDR1 LNHDA and CDR2 SQIVND come from the germline V gene (reference sequence). This CDR3 has 17 residues. In DNA, the CDR3 is TGTGCCAGTAGCAGACGGGGCGAGAACCTCTCTGGAAACACCATATATTTT. It codes for CASSRRGENLSGNTIYF.

This clone was picked up a small number of times. The CDR3 DNA reads TGCGCCAGCAGCTCGGACCCGGGAGTGGGTGGCTACACCTTC. It is translated as CASSSDPGVGGYTF. V usage is TRBV5-1 and J usage is TRBJ1-2; D gene unclear. Germline V CDR1 and CDR2: SGHRS, YFSETQ. The V and J ends lost 3 bases and 7 bases respectively, with 16 bases between them. This CDR3 spans 14 amino acids. Full variable domain (missing parts from reference TRBV5-1 and TRBJ1-2): KAGVTQTPRYLIKTRGQQVTLSCSPISGHRSVSWYQQTPGQGLQFLFEYFSETQRNKGNFPGRFSGRQFSNSRSEMNVSTLELGDSALYLCASSSDPGVGGYTFGSGTRLTVV.

CDR3 in DNA: TGTGCCAGCAGGAGAGAGACCCAGTACTTC. This gives the protein CASRRETQYF. This chain joins TRBV25-1 and TRBJ2-5; D ambiguous. The CDR3 length is 10 residues. The ends were cut back, 6 bases at V and 4 bases at J, with 3 bases in the middle. The germline V gene has CDR1 MGHDK and CDR2 SYGVNS.

This sequence joins TRBV5-1 and TRBJ2-7, with 14 bases fitting TRBD2. The germline V gene has CDR1 SGHRS and CDR2 YFSETQ. The CDR3 extends over 16 amino acids. The ends lost 5 bases at V and 7 bases at J; junction bases unmatched: 11. CDR3 coding DNA: TGCGCCAGCAGGCCGGGGACTAGCGGGAGAGTACAAGAGCAGTACTTC. Protein product: CASRPGTSGRVQEQYF.

CDR3 coding DNA: TGCGCCAGCAGCGCGGGACACGCAACTAATGAAAAACTGTTTTTT. It translates to CASSAGHATNEKLFF. The J gene is TRBJ1-4, the V gene TRBV5-1; TRBD1 is a possible D gene (6 bases). The CDR3 totals 15 residues. Trimming stripped 4 bases from V and 0 bases from J, with 10 bases between. Germline V CDR1 and CDR2: SGHRS, YFSETQ.

The CDR3 nucleotides read TGCGCCAGCAGCTTAGTAACCCGCTATGGCTACACCTTC. This encodes CASSLVTRYGYTF. The chain recombines TRBV5-1 with TRBJ1-2, with no clear D. Trimming cost V 2 bases and J 4 bases, with 9 bases left between them. This CDR3 contains 13 residues. The germline CDR1 and CDR2 sequences are SGHRS and YFSETQ.

The chain carries TRBV9 and TRBJ2-7; D is unclear. The CDR3 runs 10 residues. The V gene lost 3 bases and the J gene lost 3 bases, with 1 base spanning the gap. Per the germline V gene, CDR1 is SGDLS and CDR2 is YYNGEE. Here the CDR3 DNA reads TGTGCCAGCAGCGGCTACGAGCAGTACTTC. Translating gives CASSGYEQYF.

The V and J genes are TRBV7-2 and TRBJ2-7; possible D gene TRBD1, 6 bases. The CDR3 has 16 amino acids. The V gene's germline CDR1 is SGHTA and CDR2 FQGNSA. The V end lost 4 bases, the J end lost 3 bases, and 19 bases lay between the germline ends. DNA for the CDR3: TGTGCCAGCAGCTCTTGGGACATAACCAGTGGCTACGAGCAGTACTTC. Protein sequence: CASSSWDITSGYEQYF.

The chain uses TRBV28 and TRBJ2-2; D is unclear. Germline V CDR1 and CDR2: MDHEN, SYDVKM. V lost 2 bases to trimming and J lost 2 bases, with 21 bases between them. The CDR3 consists of 19 residues. Written as DNA, the CDR3 is TGTGCCAGCAGTTTAAAAAGGGTTAGGGTCCGAACCAACACCGGGGAGCTGTTTTTT. Translating it yields CASSLKRVRVRTNTGELFF. Based on the CDR3 plus reference TRBV28 and TRBJ2-2, the full variable domain is DVKVTQSSRYLVKRTGEKVFLECVQDMDHENMFWYRQDPGLGLRLIYFSYDVKMKEKGDIPEGYSVSREKKERFSLILESASTNQTSMYLCASSLKRVRVRTNTGELFFGEGSRLTVL.

The V and J genes are TRBV5-1 and TRBJ2-2; tentatively, D is TRBD1 (5 bases). V was shortened by 0 bases and J by 8 bases, with 17 bases between the two germline ends. Per germline, CDR1 SGHRS and CDR2 YFSETQ. The CDR3 length is 16 residues. This CDR3 reads CASSLGGGRVSGELFF. In DNA form, the CDR3 reads TGCGCCAGCAGCTTGGGAGGCGGCAGGGTTTCGGGGGAGCTGTTTTTT.